This TCR beta chain was sequenced during a study of cytomegalovirus exposure and HLA in healthy donors (dated by TCRdb to about 2017). A note on the overall study: An earlier analysis of under 600 of the donors reported approximately 300 Gb of sequence data and 117 million unique TCR beta sequences from roughly 180 million T cells. HLA typing included class I and class II loci at four-digit resolution. Several DR-DQ haplotypes were handled as single units for association and clustering because linkage in the cohort was strong. Genome-wide SNP genotypes for about 65% of the roughly 700 donors were used in a later genetic analysis, which treated that subset as a discovery cohort. The later analysis used no new phenotypic data to find candidate immune exposures, relying instead on TCR beta sequences and their occurrence across donors. Every discovery cohort repertoire had been produced on one sequencing platform. The study aimed to test whether cataloging public T cell receptors could reveal signatures of past pathogen exposure. Typing coverage differed by locus: A, B, C, DRB1 and DQB1 were typed in about 629-630 donors, DQA1 in about 500, DPA1 in roughly 590, and DPB1 in 450 to 490. An earlier analysis of 500 to 650 of the donors applied high-throughput TCR beta sequencing to assess whether each TCR beta V gene segment acted as functional or pseudogenic. A later analysis re-analyzed previously published TCR beta repertoires from several hundred donors and added high-resolution HLA genotyping to study TCR occurrence patterns. The study profiled the T cell repertoires of hundreds of subjects by immunosequencing and related them to cytomegalovirus serostatus. To predict cytomegalovirus infection status, the study brought together high-throughput TCR immunosequencing, statistical association of individual TCRs with disease status, and machine learning. Among a few hundred genotyped donors of the cohort, an average of 235,054 unique TCR beta nucleotide sequences were sequenced per donor, about a sixth of them non-productive. Roughly 320 gigabases of sequencing data and roughly 81 million unique TCR sequences made up an early release that covered some 640 HLA-typed donors. Among the roughly 400 genotyped donors, approximately 81% belonged to the genetic ancestry cluster associated with self-reported Caucasian donors. Alongside the repertoire data, information on donor age, sex, ethnicity and CMV serostatus was compiled. A separate validation cohort of 100 to 150 different subjects was used in addition to the approximately 610-subject first cohort. Study-wide findings and limitations: A further reported finding was that TCR beta sequences accurately predicted the HLA-A and HLA-B alleles for most subjects in the first cohort. The authors suggested that the approach could potentially be generalized to other disease states and immunological phenotypes. Roughly uniform sequencing depth across donors was assumed in presence/absence analyses, although this assumption may not hold. Correlated functional status among segregating V segments might reflect linkage disequilibrium, but an unknown experimental factor could not be ruled out. Because HLA typing was missing for some donors at each locus, association tests included only the typed subset. Strong co-occurrence of HLA alleles, especially DR and DQ, made assigning TCR associations to individual alleles difficult. A later analysis found that HLA-associated TCR beta chains were more clonally expanded and had lower generation probabilities than equally common non-associated chains. In vitro tests confirmed that three of the cytomegalovirus-associated TCR beta chains recognize cytomegalovirus antigens. The cohort was sequenced for TCR beta chains only, and without alpha or paired-chain data the features that could be detected were limited. Most TCR sequences were observed very rarely across donors, whereas some public TCRs were present in many individuals. Some IMGT-functional V segments, including TRBV6-2 and TRBV6-3, could not be told apart with the 87-base-pair reads, so those segments were excluded. The study listed 150 to 200 TCR beta chains as associated with cytomegalovirus. Compared with the roughly 700-donor mean, donors in an Asian-associated ancestry cluster had fewer N-insertions in productive TCRs, according to a later genetic analysis. A later analysis found that TCR association rates varied across HLA loci, with DRB1 alleles showing the most associated TCRs and HLA-C alleles the fewest. At a false discovery rate of 0.05, a later analysis linked 15,000 to 20,000 TCR beta sequences to specific HLA alleles. Broadly in line with IMGT annotations, most TCR beta V segments showed up in productive rearrangements about 90% or about 30% of the time in an earlier analysis of around 600 of the donors. The only immune exposure information available for the cohort was CMV serostatus. In a later analysis, most CMV-associated TCR beta chains were found to appear HLA-restricted, with HLA associations seemingly driven largely by CMV exposure. An association between a missense DCLRE1C variant and V-gene and J-gene trimming of TCR beta chains was found in a later genetic analysis and replicated in an independent cohort. Because counts were too low, seventeen rarely observed V segments, including chromosome 9 orphons, were excluded from the earlier analysis of several hundred of the donors. The classifier was reported to diagnose cytomegalovirus status with high specificity and sensitivity in both the original and validation cohorts. A later analysis reported that several top co-occurrence clusters appeared linked to parvovirus B19, influenza, CMV and Epstein-Barr virus. A cluster of highly shared sequence variants was judged likely to be a technical artifact of the sequencing pipeline.

This clone was counted once. The antigen it binds to is not known. One base away there is no much larger clone; base qualities are not given. CDR1 and CDR2 are read off the germline V gene as SNHLY and FYNNEI. V loses 7 bases, J loses 6 bases, and the germline ends lie 18 bases apart. From cysteine to phenylalanine, the CDR3 is 15 amino acids long. Kept here is only the CDR3 DNA, which spans 45 bases and is read in frame from base 1. Library preparation used the immunoSEQ multiplex PCR assay. The multiplex PCR relied on a mix of 60 forward primers for TCR Vbeta segments and 13 reverse primers for TCR Jbeta segments. Amplification of the CDR3 region of rearranged TCR beta genes was performed with a multiplex PCR assay on genomic DNA. The Illumina HiSeq System was used to sequence the amplified TCR beta libraries as 87-base-pair reads. Per the source publication's procedure: In a later analysis, tens of millions of unique TCR beta chains were counted across the roughly 610 repertoires, and around 11 million of these chains were shared by at least two donors. Raw reads were error-corrected and collapsed into unique sequences by a nearest-neighbor algorithm in which closely related sequences were merged to remove PCR and sequencing errors. Alignment of CDR3 sequences to IMGT reference sequences was used to assign V, D and J gene segments. For a sequence to be retained, a match of at least six nucleotides was required to both a V gene segment and a J gene segment. Rearrangements were called productive when the CDR3 lacked stop codons and stayed in frame with V and J; all others were non-productive. CDR3 was defined by IMGT convention, running from the second conserved V-encoded cysteine to the conserved J-encoded phenylalanine. Sequences without an unambiguous match to a single V gene segment were excluded from the earlier analysis of several hundred of the donors. An earlier analysis of 550 to 650 of the donors classified V segments as functional when productive rearrangements were above 56.7% and as segregating when the standard deviation between donors was above 5%. A statistical classification framework was built for diagnosing cytomegalovirus status from the catalog of TCR beta chain sequences. V and J gene assignment, in a later analysis, came from comparing TCR nucleotide sequences with IMGT/GENE-DB human TR gene sequences. A later analysis assigned CDR3 sequences and most-parsimonious VDJ recombination scenarios with the TCRdist pipeline. A later analysis defined each TCR beta chain by its CDR3 amino acid sequence plus V-gene family, and excluded reads lacking a unique V-gene family. In a later analysis, 500 to 650 highly shared, low-generation-probability nucleotide sequences were removed to address suspected cross-contamination and a sequencing artifact. A later analysis calculated a clonal expansion index for each public chain from normalized within-repertoire ranks of inferred template counts. A later analysis computed generation probabilities with a VDJ recombination model fitted to out-of-frame rearrangements, and checked the results against IGoR. In a later analysis, TCR-TCR, TCR-HLA and TCR-CMV co-occurrence was scored with hypergeometric tests, and a repertoire-size bias correction was applied to TCR pairs. A later analysis estimated false discovery rates by permuting HLA or CMV assignments 20 times. A later analysis grouped co-occurring TCRs with DBSCAN, adding TCRdist sequence similarity when clustering within HLA-allele-positive subsets. For co-occurrence clustering, repertoires with fewer than 30,000 or more than 120,000 public chains were excluded, along with roughly 5 repertoires with anomalous nucleotide sharing. Here the immuneACCESS table is served through TCRdb, limited to in-frame sequences with V and J called. Missing clones are a known gap in these copies; in checked studies unresolved V genes cover under half, and the rest lacks a known reason. V, J and clone size are taken as reported in that table, and D and trimming were inferred from the DNA itself. For this sample there are under 150,000 clones; around 72% appear just once. Approximately 9.6% of the sample is held by the ten biggest clonotypes.

In total, fewer than 750 healthy bone marrow donors made up the cohort. Cohort members were all nominally healthy when sampled, although unrecorded immune exposures were likely present. The donor was CMV seropositive and belonged to the group of more than 250 seropositive cohort members. Each donor provided a peripheral blood sample, and peripheral blood mononuclear cells were used for TCR beta sequencing. The Qiagen DNeasy Blood Extraction Kit was used to extract genomic DNA from the blood cell samples. The sample comprised PBMCs. The chain links TRBV2 with TRBJ1-4; a weak D assignment points to TRBD1 (6 bases agree). The TCR originated in a woman between 50 and 59 years old in good health and CMV-seropositive. Here is the DNA: TGTGCCAGCAACACAAGGGGGGGCGAGGATGAAAAACTGTTTTTT. Its protein reads: CASNTRGGEDEKLFF.